These T cell receptor beta chains were read from a single sample in a study of cytomegalovirus exposure and HLA in healthy donors. Only in-frame clones appear in the TCRdb table, and some are missing; sequencing was by immunoSEQ multiplex PCR. The table records around 120,000 clones, around 72% of them present only once. Sequences were obtained from PBMCs. The source of these receptors is a woman aged 40-49 years in good health and CMV-seronegative. The conserved cysteine and the conserved F or W are not part of the CDR3 here. D genes are given only for firm matches.

V	D	J	CDR3
TRBV28	-	TRBJ1-4	ASSLGGADEKLF
TRBV19	TRBD2	TRBJ2-6	ASSQRNGGATGANVLT
TRBV13	-	TRBJ2-1	ASSLGGTATNEQF
TRBV4-1	TRBD2	TRBJ2-5	ASSQDLTGGQETQY
TRBV5-1	-	TRBJ2-7	ASSRILATPPEQY
TRBV7-9	-	TRBJ2-6	ASSLEGRERSGANVLT
TRBV27	-	TRBJ2-1	ASSLSRGYNEQF
TRBV6-1	TRBD2	TRBJ2-3	ASSASGGSYTQY
TRBV5-1	-	TRBJ2-7	ASSPSAGYEQY
TRBV27	-	TRBJ2-1	ASSLSVVQNNEQF
TRBV28	-	TRBJ1-4	ASSLLGFAGSLNEKLF
TRBV7-8	TRBD1	TRBJ1-5	ASSLGEDRPNQPQH
TRBV9	-	TRBJ2-5	ASSPQRGSPNRQETQY
TRBV25-1	TRBD1	TRBJ1-2	ASSEGQGALYGYT
TRBV15	TRBD1	TRBJ2-1	ATSRGQGPYNEQF
TRBV27	TRBD1	TRBJ1-2	ASSFLGLGQGDYGYT
TRBV19	-	TRBJ1-4	ASRGDTGTEKLF
TRBV10-3	TRBD1	TRBJ1-6	AISVQGASNSPLH
TRBV28	-	-	ATRGSGNYEQY
TRBV11-2	TRBD1	TRBJ2-7	ASSLRFGTGEYEQY
TRBV18	-	TRBJ2-2	ASSRGQNTGELF
TRBV30	TRBD2	TRBJ2-3	AWRLAAAISQY
TRBV27	TRBD2	TRBJ2-1	ASSPHGSGRDGEQF
TRBV4-2	TRBD2	TRBJ2-1	ASSQEGETSEQF
TRBV28	TRBD2	TRBJ2-7	ASRNSGGAGEQY
TRBV18	TRBD1	TRBJ1-2	ASSLRTGRGLDGYT
TRBV28	TRBD1	TRBJ2-7	ASRGTGDSYEQY
TRBV5-1	-	TRBJ2-7	ASSLGDIPPPYEQY
TRBV19	TRBD2	TRBJ2-1	ASSISTSVL
TRBV7-9	-	TRBJ2-5	ASSTSTNKETQY
TRBV7-9	TRBD2	TRBJ2-3	ASSPGLAGWEQY